Shown below are 26 T cell receptor beta chains from a single sample sequenced in a study of T cell responses to AZD1222 COVID-19 vaccine. The data were produced by immunoSEQ multiplex PCR, yet TCRdb's version contains in-frame clones alone and is incomplete. In the table there are 75,000 to 90,000 clones, 92% of which are singletons. The material was peripheral blood, obtained 28 days after the second AZD1222 dose. The receptors derive from an adult who received the AZD1222 COVID-19 vaccine.

The chain is built from TRBV10-2 and TRBJ1-4; 7 bases match TRBD1. Trimming at V came to 7 bases and at J to 1 base, leaving 15 bases not matched to a gene. Germline V lookup: CDR1 WSHSY, CDR2 SAAADI. This CDR3 contains 18 residues. This chain's CDR3 is CASTTFTGDFRTNEKLFF. The CDR3 nucleotides read TGCGCCAGCACCACATTTACAGGGGATTTTAGAACTAATGAAAAACTGTTTTTT.

This sequence joins TRBV6-1 and TRBJ1-2, with 7 nucleotides matching TRBD1. V trimming: 1 base; J trimming: 4 bases; junction bases outside the gene matches: 3. The CDR3 spans 14 residues. CDR1 is MNHNS and CDR2 is SASEGT in the germline V gene. CDR3 region: CASSEGDSLYGYTF. DNA for the CDR3: TGTGCCAGCAGTGAAGGGGACAGCCTCTATGGCTACACCTTC.

The table lists this clone with a count of one. The gene calls are TRBV5-1 and TRBJ2-2; D is uncertain. Germline V gene sequence: CDR1 SGHRS, CDR2 YFSETQ. V lost 3 bases and J 0 bases, leaving 18 bases between the germline ends. This CDR3 has 18 amino acids. CDR3 in DNA: TGCGCCAGCAGCTGGGAAACGTCTAGGTCAGCGAACACCGGGGAGCTGTTTTTT. Amino acids: CASSWETSRSANTGELFF.

The gene calls are TRBV4-1 and TRBJ2-3; 8 nucleotides align to TRBD2. The CDR3 length is 12 residues. Trimming at V came to 7 bases and at J to 5 bases, leaving 2 bases not matched to a gene. The germline V gene has CDR1 MGHRA and CDR2 YSYEKL. CDR3 sequence: CASIGRGDTQYF. The CDR3, as DNA: TGCGCCAGCATCGGGAGGGGAGATACGCAGTATTTT.

The chain has TRBV28 and TRBJ1-5; 9 positions match TRBD1. V shed 5 bases and J 7 bases; nucleotides not matched to a gene: 9. The CDR3 consists of 15 residues. In germline, CDR1 is MDHEN, CDR2 SYDVKM. CDR3 bases: TGTGCCAGCAGTGATCGGACAGGGGTGCAACAGCCCCAGCATTTT. Translated: CASSDRTGVQQPQHF.

This clone is a singleton in its sample. This chain uses TRBV5-5 with TRBJ2-5; 9 bases are a match to TRBD1. Germline trimming cut 4 bases from V and 5 bases from J; bases unmatched to any gene: 6. The CDR3 is made up of 14 amino acids. The germline gives CDR1 SGHKS, CDR2 YYEKEE (reference sequence). The CDR3 here is CASSVDRGQETQYF. The CDR3 DNA sequence: TGTGCCAGCAGCGTGGACAGGGGTCAGGAGACCCAGTACTTC.

The J gene is TRBJ1-6, the V gene TRBV30; TRBD1 agrees at 10 bases. This CDR3 has 15 residues. Trimming removed 2 bases from V and 10 bases from J; junction bases left unmatched: 8. CDR1 is GTSNPN, CDR2 SVGIG, per germline (reference sequence). This chain's CDR3 is CAWSNWDRGSSPLHF. CDR3 DNA sequence: TGTGCCTGGAGTAACTGGGACAGGGGAAGCTCACCCCTCCACTTT.

The chain combines TRBV19 with TRBJ1-1; 8 bases map to TRBD1. The CDR3 runs to 16 residues. In germline, CDR1 is LNHDA, CDR2 SQIVND (reference sequence). V dropped 3 bases and J dropped 0; count of bases not matched to a gene: 6. The CDR3 is CASSITGGRMNTEAFF. For the CDR3, the DNA is TGTGCCAGTAGTATTACAGGGGGGCGGATGAACACTGAAGCTTTCTTT.

This clone has only one observation. J is TRBJ1-3 and V is TRBV28; 7 bases align to TRBD1. Germline CDR1 and CDR2: MDHEN and SYDVKM. V lost 5 bases and J lost 3; bases outside the gene matches: 10. The CDR3 has 16 amino acids. CDR3 sequence (DNA): TGTGCCAGCAGTGACGTACAGGGGCGTCTTGGAAACACCATATATTTT. Translation: CASSDVQGRLGNTIYF.

The genes are TRBV19 and TRBJ2-7; 9 nucleotides match TRBD2. The CDR3 loop spans 15 amino acids. V was pared by 4 bases and J by 7 bases, with 11 bases of the junction left unmatched. The germline V gene encodes CDR1 LNHDA and CDR2 SQIVND (reference sequence). CDR3 residues: CASSTRIAGVREQYF. Here the CDR3 DNA reads TGTGCCAGTAGTACCCGGATAGCGGGAGTTCGAGAGCAGTACTTC.

V is TRBV28 and J is TRBJ1-1; D is possibly TRBD1 (5 bases). The CDR3 sequence is 15 residues long. The V gene lost 7 bases and the J gene lost 5 bases, with 20 bases spanning the gap. CDR1 and CDR2 (germline): MDHEN, SYDVKM. In DNA form, the CDR3 reads TGTGCCAGCACTTCGACCAGGGAGGGTAGGACTGAAGCTTTCTTT. It specifies CASTSTREGRTEAFF.

A single count supports this clone. The chain recombines TRBV29-1 with TRBJ2-1, with a weak D call TRBD2 (5 bases). V lost 7 bases, J lost 3 bases, and 16 bases lay in between. Germline-derived CDR1 and CDR2 are SQVTM and ANQGSEA. The length of the CDR3 is 14 residues. CDR3 residues: CSALARGYYNEQFF. CDR3 nucleotide sequence: TGCAGCGCCTTAGCTCGGGGATACTACAATGAGCAGTTCTTC.

The rearrangement joins TRBV30 to TRBJ2-7; no reliable D call. The CDR3 is 11 residues long. Trimming cost V 4 bases and J 0 bases, with 4 bases left between them. Germline V gene data show CDR1 as GTSNPN and CDR2 as SVGIG (reference sequence). CDR3 DNA: TGTGCCTGGACCGGCTCCTACGAGCAGTACTTC. Amino acid sequence: CAWTGSYEQYF.

The CDR3 loop is CASSKLRNSTRARQPQHF. As DNA, the CDR3 is TGTGCCAGCAGCAAATTGAGGAACAGTACCCGGGCTCGGCAGCCCCAGCATTTT. This rearrangement joins TRBV21-1 to TRBJ1-5. TRBV21-1 counts as a pseudogene. The CDR3 runs 18 residues.

DNA for the CDR3: TGCAGCGTTATCTCGGGGAACAATGAGCAGTTCTTC. This sequence encodes CSVISGNNEQFF. V is TRBV29-1 and J is TRBJ2-1, with D perhaps matching TRBD2 (5 bases). The CDR3 has 12 amino acids. Germline V gene data show CDR1 as SQVTM and CDR2 as ANQGSEA. Trimming took off 5 bases at V and 5 bases at J, with 10 bases between the two ends.

The gene calls are TRBV27 and TRBJ2-6; D not certain. The germline V gene encodes CDR1 MNHEY and CDR2 SMNVEV (reference sequence). V was clipped by 0 bases and J by 0 bases, with 9 bases between them. CDR3 size: 17 residues. The CDR3 DNA follows: TGTGCCAGCAGTTTATCTGCATGGAACTCTGGGGCCAACGTCCTGACTTTC. It is translated as CASSLSAWNSGANVLTF. Together with reference TRBV27 and TRBJ2-6, the CDR3 gives the full variable domain: EAQVTQNPRYLITVTGKKLTVTCSQNMNHEYMSWYRQDPGLGLRQIYYSMNVEVTDKGDVPEGYKVSRKEKRNFPLILESPSPNQTSLYFCASSLSAWNSGANVLTFGAGSRLTVL.

The rearrangement uses TRBV19 and TRBJ2-5; D tentatively fits TRBD1 or TRBD2 (5 bases each). Germline CDR1 and CDR2: LNHDA and SQIVND (reference sequence). Trimming left V 1 base short and J 5 bases short, with 11 bases between. CDR3 length equals 14 residues. The CDR3, as DNA: TGTGCCAGTAGTATAGGAGGGGATGATGAGACCCAGTACTTC. Its protein product is CASSIGGDDETQYF.

This clone was observed once. The chain uses TRBV5-1 and TRBJ1-4; D not certain. CDR1 and CDR2 from the germline V gene are SGHRS and YFSETQ. Trimming cost V 0 bases and J 8 bases, with 11 bases left between them. CDR3 length: 14 residues. CDR3 region: CASSLEAGREKLFF. DNA of the CDR3: TGCGCCAGCAGCTTGGAGGCAGGCAGGGAAAAACTGTTTTTT.

The genes are TRBV7-8 and TRBJ1-1, with D maybe TRBD1 (5 bases). Deletions cut 5 bases from V and 10 bases from J, with 11 bases between. Germline CDR1 and CDR2: SGHVS and FQNEAQ. There are 11 residues in the CDR3. CDR3: CASSTREGAFF. CDR3 bases: TGTGCCAGCAGCACCAGGGAGGGAGCTTTCTTT. Filled out from reference TRBV7-8 and TRBJ1-1, the complete variable domain reads GAGVSQSPRYKVAKRGQDVALRCDPISGHVSLFWYQQALGQGPEFLTYFQNEAQLDKSGLPSDRFFAERPEGSVSTLKIQRTQQEDSAVYLCASSTREGAFFGQGTRLTVV.

The chain links TRBV3-1 (or the pseudogene TRBV3-2) to TRBJ1-3; D ambiguous. This CDR3 region has 12 residues. In germline, CDR1 is LGHDT, CDR2 YNNKEL (reference sequence). Trimming stripped 1 base from V and 6 bases from J, with 4 bases between. CDR3 DNA: TGTGCCAGCAGCCAAGTTGAAAACACCATATATTTT. It is translated as CASSQVENTIYF.

The chain has TRBV5-1 and TRBJ1-1, with TRBD1 matching 11 bases. Per the germline V gene, CDR1 is SGHRS and CDR2 is YFSETQ. This CDR3 contains 18 residues. V gave up 4 bases and J gave up 0 bases; unmatched junction bases: 11. The CDR3 DNA reads TGCGCCAGCAGCCTGTCCGGGACAGGGGGGGTCCTGAACACTGAAGCTTTCTTT. It translates to CASSLSGTGGVLNTEAFF.

This clone has a single count. V is TRBV6-1 and J is TRBJ1-2, with 7 bases matching TRBD1. The CDR3 totals 14 residues. Germline CDR1 is MNHNS and CDR2 is SASEGT. V was pared by 7 bases and J by 3 bases, with 8 bases of the junction left unmatched. CDR3 in amino acids: CASKPGGRDYGYTF. Written as DNA, the CDR3 is TGTGCCAGCAAACCAGGGGGGCGCGACTATGGCTACACCTTC.

The chain joins TRBV5-1 to TRBJ1-1; D not certain. The V gene's germline CDR1 is SGHRS and CDR2 YFSETQ. V dropped 4 bases and J dropped 3 bases, with 10 bases sitting between them. The CDR3 extends over 13 amino acids. Here the CDR3 DNA reads TGCGCCAGCAGCCTAGGCCCGGACACTGAAGCTTTCTTT. Its protein product is CASSLGPDTEAFF.

The rearrangement uses TRBV6-6 and TRBJ1-4; TRBD1 is a possible D gene (6 bases). The CDR3 runs to 14 residues. V was pared by 4 bases and J by 2 bases, with 8 bases between. Germline V lookup: CDR1 MNHNY, CDR2 SVGAGI (reference sequence). The CDR3 loop reads CASSFGQTNEKLFF. In DNA, the CDR3 is TGTGCCAGCAGTTTCGGACAGACTAATGAAAAACTGTTTTTT.

V is TRBV3-1 (or the pseudogene TRBV3-2) and J is TRBJ1-4; no clear D gene. V was trimmed by 1 base and J by 7 bases, leaving 10 bases between them. The CDR3 runs to 14 residues. The germline CDR1 and CDR2 sequences are LGHDT and YNNKEL (reference sequence). The DNA of the CDR3 is TGTGCCAGCAGCCAAGTGGCAGGCGGTGAAAAACTGTTTTTT. As protein: CASSQVAGGEKLFF.

The chain couples TRBV5-6 to TRBJ1-5; perhaps TRBD1 as D (5 bases). The V gene's germline CDR1 is SGHDT and CDR2 YYEEEE. This CDR3 has 15 amino acids. V lost 4 bases, J lost 0 bases, and 11 bases lay in between. DNA of the CDR3: TGTGCCAGCAGCGAACGACAGACTAGCAATCAGCCCCAGCATTTT. This codes for CASSERQTSNQPQHF.